This paragraph reports one T cell receptor beta chain. Its target antigen remains unknown. Nothing much larger sits one base from this clone, and base qualities are not available. The immunoSEQ Assay, a bias-controlled multiplex PCR, was used to amplify TCRbeta CDR3 regions from genomic DNA. The study's own analysis went as follows. Within the assay, amplification of reference gene primers was used to estimate how many nucleated cells each sample contained. To quantify the absolute abundance of each unique TCRbeta CDR3 rearrangement, sequence reads were collapsed and filtered. For each sample, productive Simpson clonality was calculated as the square root of Simpson's diversity index across productive rearrangements. In TCRdb, the immuneACCESS table is reduced to in-frame sequences with V and J assigned. These tables do not hold every clone; where another copy was compared, an unresolved V gene accounts for under half, and the others remain unexplained. D and trimming come from the DNA, and the V and J calls and clone size come from that table. The sample table lists 150,000 to 200,000 clones, more than 75% of them with a count of one. The ten largest clones add up to over 0.95% of the sample.

The sample is drawn from a study of blood T cell repertoires in COVID-19 (dated by TCRdb to the early 2020s). Background on the whole study: Collaborator samples came from the United States, Italy and Spain and covered acute and convalescent phases of COVID-19. The samples were drawn from the first 160 participants of the ongoing ImmuneRACE study and from more than 1,000 subjects provided by 6 global collaborators. A freely available public database, intended as a resource for researchers studying the immune response to SARS-CoV-2, is where the repertoires were released. The material from the prospective study consisted of cDNA or gDNA derived from T cells, B-cell-depleted T cells, or PBMCs. The sample metadata nearly always contained a de-identified subject ID, COVID-19 status, age in years and sex. The dataset comprised deeply sampled blood TCRbeta repertoires from subjects exposed to, actively infected with, or recovered from COVID-19. Where available, HLA class I and class II types were taken from metadata supplied by the sample provider and were not determined by assay-based typing.

Spanning cysteine to phenylalanine, the CDR3 consists of 16 amino acids. Of the read, only the CDR3 DNA is kept; its 48 bases are in frame from base 1. V loses 0 bases of germline sequence and J loses 5 bases, and the interval between the two ends is 17 bases. The germline V gene supplies CDR1 LGHNT and CDR2 FRNRAP. In the prospective study, participants were roughly 18 to 95 years old, resided in about two dozen geographic areas of the United States, and were enrolled through a virtual design. In the prospective study, participants were assigned to cohorts based on the clinical history participants reported in a screening survey and a study questionnaire. Mobile phlebotomists in the prospective study collected whole blood, serum and a nasopharyngeal or oropharyngeal swab from every participant. Prospective study participants could optionally give additional blood draws and questionnaires over an approximately two-month period. Blood samples from the prospective study were shipped frozen or at room temperature prior to DNA extraction.

What the study reported, not specific to this receptor: Clinical and demographic metadata were provided uncurated, with the amount varying by source and participant.

The specimen sequenced was PBMCs or T cells enriched from blood (not recorded which). The rearrangement joined TRBV12-5 to TRBJ2-7; the D segment could be TRBD1, given 6 matching bases. This sequence originates from a human donor with acute COVID-19. The donor label of this sample is uncertain. The bases read TGTGCTAGTGGTTTGGTACTGGGTAGGGGGATGGACGAGCAGTACTTC. Translated, it reads CASGLVLGRGMDEQYF.